The clone carrying this T cell receptor beta chain was observed at least ten times. The target antigen is unknown. Preparation of the TCRbeta library used unique molecular identifiers. A single record per CDR3 protein comes from TCRdb applying MiXCR to the PCR reads. The sample has 250,000 to 300,000 distinct CDR3 sequences; about 7.3% are singletons. The sample originates from a study of T-cell reconstitution after alpha-beta-depleted transplantation in children. Study results and caveats: By one year post-transplant, T-cell counts and diversity largely arose from T cells that were newly produced. Surviving thymic progenitors and recipient T cells were the source of high TCRbeta diversity at day 60 in some patients. Several hundred expanded graft clones reportedly were the source of alpha-beta T cells about two months after transplant.

Looked up from germline, CDR1 is MDHEN and CDR2 is SYDVKM. V lost 7 bases, J lost 7 bases, and 10 bases stayed unmatched. The CDR3 runs 15 residues. This TCR came from a female patient aged 2-10 years who had a stem cell transplant for Fanconi anemia, so the T cells may come from the graft donor. The sample here was peripheral blood, taken 360 days after TCRalphabeta/CD19-depleted stem cell transplant. The V gene is TRBV28, the J gene TRBJ2-1; 10 nucleotides align to TRBD2. The chain's CDR3 is CASTEPSGSYNEQFF. Written as DNA, the CDR3 is TGTGCCAGCACTGAACCTAGCGGGAGTTATAATGAGCAGTTCTTC.